This T cell receptor (beta chain) was observed in a study of identical twins. Per the germline V gene, CDR1 is KGHDR and CDR2 is SFDVKD. Trimming pared 1 base from V and 6 bases from J, leaving 3 bases between. CDR3 length: 12 residues. Study-wide findings and caveats: Memory repertoires showed no such pattern, whereas abundant cord blood beta clonotypes carried fewer insertions.

Many counts were recorded for this clonotype. What it binds is not known. TCRdb used MiXCR to reprocess the 5' RACE reads, holding one entry per CDR3 protein. The table has about 240,000 distinct CDR3 sequences, 6% to 8% seen once; the top ten hold more than 5%. In addition, the sample was reused for a study of yellow fever vaccine responses in identical twins.

The rearrangement links TRBV24-1 to TRBJ1-5; D is unclear. The receptor was isolated from a woman aged 18-35 years in good health. The sequenced sample was CD8+ T cells sorted from blood. The CDR3 sequence: CATSDFGQPQHF. CDR3 sequence (DNA): TGTGCCACCAGTGATTTTGGTCAGCCCCAGCATTTT.